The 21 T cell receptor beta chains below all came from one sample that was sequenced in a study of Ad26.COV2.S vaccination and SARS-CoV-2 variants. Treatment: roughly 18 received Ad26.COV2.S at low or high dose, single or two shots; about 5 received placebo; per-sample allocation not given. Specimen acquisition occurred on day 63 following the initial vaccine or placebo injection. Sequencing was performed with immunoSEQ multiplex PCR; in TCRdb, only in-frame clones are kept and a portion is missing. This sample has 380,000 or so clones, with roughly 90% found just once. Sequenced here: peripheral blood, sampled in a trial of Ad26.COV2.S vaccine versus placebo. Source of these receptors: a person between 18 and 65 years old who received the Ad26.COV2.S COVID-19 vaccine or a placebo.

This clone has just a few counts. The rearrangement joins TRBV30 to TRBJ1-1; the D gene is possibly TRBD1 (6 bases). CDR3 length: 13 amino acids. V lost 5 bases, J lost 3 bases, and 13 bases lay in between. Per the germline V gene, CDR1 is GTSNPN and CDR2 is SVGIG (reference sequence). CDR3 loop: CAWDTGQYTEAFF. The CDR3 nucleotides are TGTGCCTGGGACACAGGGCAGTACACTGAAGCTTTCTTT.

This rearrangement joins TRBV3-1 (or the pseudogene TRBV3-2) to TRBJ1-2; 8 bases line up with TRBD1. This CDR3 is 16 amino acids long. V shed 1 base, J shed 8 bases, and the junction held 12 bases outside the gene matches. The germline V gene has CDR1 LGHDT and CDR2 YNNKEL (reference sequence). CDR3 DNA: TGTGCCAGCAGCCAAGTAGTCACGCGGGACAGGTGGGGCTACACCTTC. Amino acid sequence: CASSQVVTRDRWGYTF.

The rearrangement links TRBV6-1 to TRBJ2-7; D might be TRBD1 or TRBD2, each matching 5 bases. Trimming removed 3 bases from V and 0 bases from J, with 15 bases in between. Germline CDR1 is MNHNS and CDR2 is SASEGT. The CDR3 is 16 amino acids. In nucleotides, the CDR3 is TGTGCCAGCAGTGATTCTTGGGGGTCCAACTCCTACGAGCAGTACTTC. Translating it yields CASSDSWGSNSYEQYF.

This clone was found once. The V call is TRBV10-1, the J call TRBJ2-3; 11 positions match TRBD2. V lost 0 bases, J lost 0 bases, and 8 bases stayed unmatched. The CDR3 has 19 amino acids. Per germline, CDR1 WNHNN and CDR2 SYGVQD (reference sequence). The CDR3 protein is CASSESQIRTSGSTDTQYF. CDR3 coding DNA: TGCGCCAGCAGTGAGTCGCAGATAAGGACTAGCGGGAGCACAGATACGCAGTATTTT.

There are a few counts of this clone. CDR3 nucleotides: TGTGCCAGCAGCTCTAGCGGCCCACCGTTGGGCAATGAGCAGTTCTTC. It yields the protein CASSSSGPPLGNEQFF. V and J are TRBV28 and TRBJ2-1; the match to TRBD2 covers 7 bases. The CDR3 covers 16 residues. Trimming at V came to 6 bases and at J to 6 bases, leaving 14 bases not matched to a gene. Germline V lookup: CDR1 MDHEN, CDR2 SYDVKM.

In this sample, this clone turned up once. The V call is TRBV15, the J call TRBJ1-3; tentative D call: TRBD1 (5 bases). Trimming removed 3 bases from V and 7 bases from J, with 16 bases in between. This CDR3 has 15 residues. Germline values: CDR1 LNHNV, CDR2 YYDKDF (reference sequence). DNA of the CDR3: TGTGCCACCAGCAGGGATACCCAGGGACCCAACACCATATATTTT. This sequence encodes CATSRDTQGPNTIYF.

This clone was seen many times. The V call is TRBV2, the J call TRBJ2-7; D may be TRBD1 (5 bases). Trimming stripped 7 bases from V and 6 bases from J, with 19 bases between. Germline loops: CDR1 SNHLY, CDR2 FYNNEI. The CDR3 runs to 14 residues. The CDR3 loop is CASMGQPSLLEQYF. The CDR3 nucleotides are TGTGCCAGCATGGGGCAGCCATCCTTGCTCGAGCAGTACTTC. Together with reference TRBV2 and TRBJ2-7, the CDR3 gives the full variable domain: EPEVTQTPSHQVTQMGQEVILRCVPISNHLYFYWYRQILGQKVEFLVSFYNNEISEKSEIFDDQFSVERPDGSNFTLKIRSTKLEDSAMYFCASMGQPSLLEQYFGPGTRLTVT.

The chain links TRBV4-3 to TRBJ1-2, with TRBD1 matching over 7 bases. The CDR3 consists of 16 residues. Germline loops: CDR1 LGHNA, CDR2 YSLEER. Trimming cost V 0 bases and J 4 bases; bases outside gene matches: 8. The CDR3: CASSQDLRQGIYGYTF. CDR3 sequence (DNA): TGCGCCAGCAGCCAAGATCTTAGACAGGGTATCTATGGCTACACCTTC.

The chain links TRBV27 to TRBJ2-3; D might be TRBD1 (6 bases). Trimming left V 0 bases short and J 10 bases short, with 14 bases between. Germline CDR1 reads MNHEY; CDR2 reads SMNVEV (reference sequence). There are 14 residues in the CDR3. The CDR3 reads CASSLSPLGGAQYF. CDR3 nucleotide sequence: TGTGCCAGCAGTTTATCGCCTTTAGGGGGTGCGCAGTATTTT.

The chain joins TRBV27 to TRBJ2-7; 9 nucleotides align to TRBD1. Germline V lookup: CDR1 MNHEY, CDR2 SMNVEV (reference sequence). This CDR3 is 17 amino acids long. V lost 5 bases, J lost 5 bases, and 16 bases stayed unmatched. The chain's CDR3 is CASSGGPRDRAPHEQYF. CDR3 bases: TGTGCCAGCAGTGGGGGACCCCGGGACAGGGCCCCCCACGAGCAGTACTTC.

CDR3 DNA sequence: TGCGCCAGCAGCGAACAGGGGGGTGGCTACACCTTC. It specifies CASSEQGGGYTF. The chain joins TRBV5-1 to TRBJ1-2; TRBD1 matches at 8 bases. Looked up from germline, CDR1 is SGHRS and CDR2 is YFSETQ. This CDR3 is built from 12 residues. V shed 4 bases and J 7 bases; nucleotides not matched to a gene: 3.

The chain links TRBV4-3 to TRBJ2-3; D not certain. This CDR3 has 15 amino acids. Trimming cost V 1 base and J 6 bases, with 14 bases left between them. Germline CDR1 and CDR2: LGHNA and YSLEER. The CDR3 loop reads CASSQVSSVTDTQYF. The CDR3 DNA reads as TGCGCCAGCAGCCAAGTCTCCTCTGTCACGGATACGCAGTATTTT.

CDR3 amino acids: CASSPGQGSGTQETQYF. As DNA, the CDR3 is TGTGCCAGCAGCCCCGGACAGGGTTCGGGGACACAAGAGACCCAGTACTTC. V is TRBV7-9 and J is TRBJ2-5; 8 bases match TRBD1. The CDR3 spans 17 residues. The germline V gene encodes CDR1 SEHNR and CDR2 FQNEAQ (reference sequence). With 5 bases clipped from V and 2 bases from J, the junction kept 13 bases outside the gene matches.

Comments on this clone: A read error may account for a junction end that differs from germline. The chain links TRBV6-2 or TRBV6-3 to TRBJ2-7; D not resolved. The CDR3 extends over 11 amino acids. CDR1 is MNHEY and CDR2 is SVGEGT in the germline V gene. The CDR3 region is CASSYLDPPSW. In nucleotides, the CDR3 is TGTGCCAGCAGTTATCTCGACCCCCCATCGTGG.

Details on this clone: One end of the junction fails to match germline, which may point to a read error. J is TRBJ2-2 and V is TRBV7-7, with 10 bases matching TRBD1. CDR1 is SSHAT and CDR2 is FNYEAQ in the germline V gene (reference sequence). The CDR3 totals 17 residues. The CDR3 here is CASSAAGQGGPTGELFF. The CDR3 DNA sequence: TGTGCTAGCAGCGCCGCCGGACAGGGGGGTCCGACCGGGGAGCTGTTTTTT.

CDR3 in DNA: TGCAGCGTTAGGGCCACCGGGACTCACATAGTCGGGAATCAGCCCCAGCATTTT. It translates to CSVRATGTHIVGNQPQHF. V is TRBV29-1 and J is TRBJ1-5; D may be TRBD1 (5 bases). The germline V and J ends were trimmed by 5 bases and 4 bases, with 27 bases remaining between them. Germline CDR1 is SQVTM and CDR2 is ANQGSEA. The CDR3 length is 18 residues.

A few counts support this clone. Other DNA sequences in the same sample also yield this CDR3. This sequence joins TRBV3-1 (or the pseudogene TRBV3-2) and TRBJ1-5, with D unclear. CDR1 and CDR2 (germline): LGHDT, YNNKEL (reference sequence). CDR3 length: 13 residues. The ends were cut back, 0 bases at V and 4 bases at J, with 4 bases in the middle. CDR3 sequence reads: CASSQDRNQPQHF. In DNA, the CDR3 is TGTGCCAGCAGCCAAGACAGGAATCAGCCCCAGCATTTT.

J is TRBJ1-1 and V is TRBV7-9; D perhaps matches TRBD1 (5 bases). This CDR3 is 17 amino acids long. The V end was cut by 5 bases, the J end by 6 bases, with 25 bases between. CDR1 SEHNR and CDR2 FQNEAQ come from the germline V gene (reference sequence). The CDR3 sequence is CASSPTGLISYEAEAFF. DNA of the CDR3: TGTGCCAGCAGCCCGACGGGACTGATTTCATACGAAGCTGAAGCTTTCTTT.

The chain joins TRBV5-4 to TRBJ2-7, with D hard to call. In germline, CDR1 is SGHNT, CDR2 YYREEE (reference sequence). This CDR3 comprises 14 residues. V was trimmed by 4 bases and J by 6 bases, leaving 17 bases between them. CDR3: CASSTNPSLSEQYF. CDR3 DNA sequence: TGTGCCAGCAGCACAAACCCCTCTTTAAGCGAGCAGTACTTC.

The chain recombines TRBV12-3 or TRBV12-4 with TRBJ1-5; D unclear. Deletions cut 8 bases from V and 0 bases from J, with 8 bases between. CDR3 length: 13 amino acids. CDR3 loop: CASGTGSNQPQHF. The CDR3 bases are TGTGCCAGCGGTACGGGTAGCAATCAGCCCCAGCATTTT.

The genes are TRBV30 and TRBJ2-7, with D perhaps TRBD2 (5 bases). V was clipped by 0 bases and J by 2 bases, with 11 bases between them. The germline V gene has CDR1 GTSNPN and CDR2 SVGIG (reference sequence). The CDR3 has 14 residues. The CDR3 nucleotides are TGTGCCTGGAGTGTGGTAGCGCGAACCTACGAGCAGTACTTC. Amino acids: CAWSVVARTYEQYF.